One and the same sample provided the 10 T cell receptor beta chains below, sequenced in a study of Ad26.COV2.S vaccination and SARS-CoV-2 variants. Treatment in this sample: 19 received Ad26.COV2.S at low or high dose, single or two shots; several received placebo; per-sample allocation not given. After the first vaccine or placebo injection, samples were drawn on day 63. Sequencing used immunoSEQ multiplex PCR; TCRdb keeps in-frame clones, though not all of them. The repertoire holds hundreds of thousands of clones, with approximately 90% as singletons. Material: peripheral blood, obtained in a trial of Ad26.COV2.S vaccine versus placebo. These receptors all come from a person aged 18-60 years who received the Ad26.COV2.S COVID-19 vaccine or a placebo.

The chain uses TRBV5-4 and TRBJ1-2; 7 nucleotides match TRBD1. V lost 4 bases to trimming and J lost 5 bases; unmatched junction nucleotides: 8. This CDR3 region has 14 residues. Germline lookup yields CDR1 SGHNT and CDR2 YYREEE (reference sequence). The CDR3 bases are TGTGCCAGCAGCACACAGGGGACCATATATGGCTACACCTTC. Encoded protein: CASSTQGTIYGYTF.

The rearrangement links TRBV11-2 to TRBJ1-2; TRBD1 aligns across 7 bases. Germline CDR1 reads SGHAT; CDR2 reads FQNNGV. CDR3 size: 11 residues. V lost 6 bases to trimming and J lost 10 bases; unmatched junction nucleotides: 5. CDR3 in DNA: TGTGCCAGCAGTTCACAGGGGCTCTACACCTTC. It specifies CASSSQGLYTF. Full variable domain (outside the CDR3, taken from reference TRBV11-2 and TRBJ1-2): EAGVAQSPRYKIIEKRQSVAFWCNPISGHATLYWYQQILGQGPKLLIQFQNNGVVDDSQLPKDRFSAERLKGVDSTLKIQPAKLEDSAVYLCASSSQGLYTFGSGTRLTVV.

The chain carries TRBV7-2 and TRBJ2-7, with 12 bases that match TRBD1. Germline values: CDR1 SGHTA, CDR2 FQGNSA. The CDR3 sequence is 17 residues long. With V trimmed by 5 bases and J by 4 bases, 12 bases remained unmatched. The DNA for the CDR3 is TGTGCCAGCAGCCCGGGACAGGGGGCCCGAATAACTTACGAGCAGTACTTC. As protein: CASSPGQGARITYEQYF.

The chain recombines TRBV7-2 with TRBJ1-2; TRBD1 agrees at 12 bases. Germline assignment: CDR1 SGHTA and CDR2 FQGNSA. Trimming removed 0 bases from V and 7 bases from J; junction bases left unmatched: 12. The CDR3 spans 18 residues. The CDR3 DNA reads as TGTGCCAGCAGCTTAGCGAGTATAGGAGGGGACAGGGGGCCTGGCTACACCTTC. Translating it yields CASSLASIGGDRGPGYTF.

V is TRBV19 and J is TRBJ1-4; no firm D call. CDR1 and CDR2 from the germline V gene are LNHDA and SQIVND (reference sequence). The CDR3 spans 15 residues. Trimming stripped 1 base from V and 2 bases from J, with 8 bases between. For the CDR3, the DNA is TGTGCCAGTAGTATAGCAACGGGGACTAATGAAAAACTGTTTTTT. Translated: CASSIATGTNEKLFF.

The rearrangement uses TRBV7-8 and TRBJ1-4; D remains unclear. V shed 5 bases and J shed 0 bases, with 13 bases lying between them. Germline V CDR1 and CDR2: SGHVS, FQNEAQ. This CDR3 has 16 residues. The CDR3 DNA reads TGTGCCAGCAGCGCGGACCCTTCTTCAACTAATGAAAAACTGTTTTTT. It codes for CASSADPSSTNEKLFF.

This clone was seen more than once but under ten times. The gene calls are TRBV10-1 and TRBJ1-1; 8 positions agree with TRBD1. V dropped 5 bases and J dropped 6; count of bases not matched to a gene: 17. The CDR3 extends over 17 amino acids. CDR1 is WNHNN, CDR2 SYGVQD, per germline (reference sequence). This CDR3 reads CASSRIWTGRTVAEAFF. The DNA for the CDR3 is TGCGCCAGCAGTCGTATTTGGACAGGGCGGACCGTCGCTGAAGCTTTCTTT.

The J gene is TRBJ2-7, the V gene TRBV18, with unresolved D. The CDR3 spans 14 residues. V lost 2 bases to trimming and J lost 2 bases, with 10 bases between them. Germline values: CDR1 KGHSH, CDR2 LQKENI. The chain's CDR3 is CASSPGRSTYEQYF. CDR3 bases: TGTGCCAGCTCACCAGGCAGGAGCACCTACGAGCAGTACTTC.

V and J are TRBV30 and TRBJ1-3, with D tentatively TRBD1 (6 bases). V was cut by 8 bases and J by 4 bases, with 12 bases left in between. CDR3 length: 12 residues. Germline assignment: CDR1 GTSNPN and CDR2 SVGIG (reference sequence). This CDR3 reads CAGTRLGNTIYF. CDR3 in DNA: TGTGCCGGGACAAGACTAGGAAACACCATATATTTT.

The genes are TRBV3-1 (or the pseudogene TRBV3-2) and TRBJ2-5; TRBD2 might be the D (5 bases). Trimming took 3 bases from V and 2 from J, leaving 10 bases between them. The CDR3 runs to 14 residues. CDR1 and CDR2 (germline): LGHDT, YNNKEL (reference sequence). Here the CDR3 reads CASSQASTQETQYF. The CDR3 bases are TGTGCCAGCAGCCAGGCTAGCACGCAAGAGACCCAGTACTTC.